This T cell receptor beta chain is from a study of human T cells and chemical hapten exposure. Across the whole study: Diphenylcyclopropenone doses were given weekly to the scalps of patients across the roughly 23-week study.

TCRdb itself ran the RACE reads through MiXCR, one entry per CDR3 protein. This table has some 90,000 distinct CDR3 sequences, roughly 10% appearing once. This CDR3 has 18 residues. With 1 base clipped from V and 1 base from J, the junction kept 5 bases outside the gene matches. Germline V gene lookup returns CDR1 LNHNV and CDR2 YYDKDF (reference sequence). Time point of the sample: patch test 2, 6 weeks after DPC sensitization. Treatment of the sample: therapeutic diphenylcyclopropenone sensitization with weekly scalp DPC. The rearrangement uses TRBV15 and TRBJ1-6; 9 bases line up with TRBD1. Sequencing was performed on whole blood, taken in connection with sensitization to the hapten diphenylcyclopropenone (DPC). This sequence was found in a woman between 40 and 55 years old with alopecia areata. Some clones in this sample may be carry-over from other donors' samples. CDR3 coding DNA: TGTGCCACCAGCAGAGGCGCCGACAGGGGGTCCTATAATTCACCCCTCCACTTT. This sequence encodes CATSRGADRGSYNSPLHF.